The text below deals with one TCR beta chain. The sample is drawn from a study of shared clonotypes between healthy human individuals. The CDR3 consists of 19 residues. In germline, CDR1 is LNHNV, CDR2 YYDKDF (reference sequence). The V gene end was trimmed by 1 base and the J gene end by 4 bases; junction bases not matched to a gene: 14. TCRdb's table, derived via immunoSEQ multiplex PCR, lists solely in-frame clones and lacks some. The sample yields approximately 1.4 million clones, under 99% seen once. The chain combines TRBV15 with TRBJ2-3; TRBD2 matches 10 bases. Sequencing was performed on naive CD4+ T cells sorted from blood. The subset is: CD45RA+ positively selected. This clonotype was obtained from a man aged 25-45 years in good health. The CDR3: CATSRGLTASGRGADTQYF. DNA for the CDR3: TGTGCCACCAGCAGAGGCTTAACGGCTAGCGGGAGAGGGGCAGATACGCAGTATTTT. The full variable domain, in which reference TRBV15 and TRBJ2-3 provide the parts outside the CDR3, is DAMVIQNPRYQVTQFGKPVTLSCSQTLNHNVMYWYQQKSSQAPKLLFHYYDKDFNNEADTPDNFQSRRPNTSFCFLDIRSPGLGDTAMYLCATSRGLTASGRGADTQYFGPGTRLTVL.